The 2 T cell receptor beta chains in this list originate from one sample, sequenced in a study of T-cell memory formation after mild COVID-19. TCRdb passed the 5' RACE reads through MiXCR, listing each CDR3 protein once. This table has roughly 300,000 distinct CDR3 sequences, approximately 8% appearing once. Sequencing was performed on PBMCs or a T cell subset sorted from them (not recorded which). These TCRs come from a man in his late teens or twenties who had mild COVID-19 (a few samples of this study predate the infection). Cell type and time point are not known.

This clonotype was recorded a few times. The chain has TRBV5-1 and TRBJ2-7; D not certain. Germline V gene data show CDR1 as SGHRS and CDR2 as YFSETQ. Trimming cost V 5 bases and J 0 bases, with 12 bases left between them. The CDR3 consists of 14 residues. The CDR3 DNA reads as TGCGCCAGCAGGACTTCTCCGAGCTCCTACGAGCAGTACTTC. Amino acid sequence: CASRTSPSSYEQYF.

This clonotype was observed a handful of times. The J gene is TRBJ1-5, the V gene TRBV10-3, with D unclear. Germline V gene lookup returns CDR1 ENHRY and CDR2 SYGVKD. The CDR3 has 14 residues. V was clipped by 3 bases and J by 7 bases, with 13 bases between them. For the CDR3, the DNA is TGTGCCATCAGTGACGGAGGTCCGGACCAGCCCCAGCATTTT. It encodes CAISDGGPDQPQHF.